The clone carrying this T cell receptor beta chain has a single count. Trimming removed 2 bases at V and 2 bases at J, with 13 bases between. The CDR3 has 15 amino acids. Germline CDR1 and CDR2: MNHEY and SVGAGI. These data belong to a study of blood T cell repertoires in COVID-19. Across the whole study: COVID-19 samples collected from the United States, Italy and Spain covered acute and convalescent phases. T cells, B-cell-depleted T cells, or PBMCs supplied cDNA or gDNA.

Original analysis: Amplified reference gene primers provided the basis for estimating nucleated cell counts. Here immunoSEQ multiplex PCR was the method, and the copy in TCRdb shows in-frame clones only, minus some. Clone size and the V and J calls come from that table; the DNA yielded D and trimming. The table shows 150,000 to 200,000 clones, with roughly 84% occurring only once. The chain is built from TRBV6-5 and TRBJ2-7; the D gene is possibly TRBD2 (6 bases). Source material: peripheral blood. This clonotype was obtained from a man in his 60s who had recovered from COVID-19. CDR3 loop: CASSYTSGPPYEQYF. In DNA, the CDR3 is TGTGCCAGCAGTTACACCAGCGGGCCGCCCTACGAGCAGTACTTC.